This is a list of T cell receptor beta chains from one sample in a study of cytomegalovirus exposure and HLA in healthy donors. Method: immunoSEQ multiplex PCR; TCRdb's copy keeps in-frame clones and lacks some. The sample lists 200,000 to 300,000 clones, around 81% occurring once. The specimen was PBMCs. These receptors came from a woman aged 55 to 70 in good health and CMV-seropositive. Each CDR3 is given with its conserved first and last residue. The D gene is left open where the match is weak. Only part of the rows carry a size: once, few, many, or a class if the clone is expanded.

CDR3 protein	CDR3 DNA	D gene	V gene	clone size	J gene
CSSSLAQGDPYEQYF	TGTTCCAGCAGCTTAGCGCAGGGGGACCCCTACGAGCAGTACTTC	TRBD1	TRBV7-9	.	TRBJ2-7
CASGLGLAGNTGELFF	TGTGCTAGTGGTTTGGGTCTAGCGGGGAACACCGGGGAGCTGTTTTTT	TRBD2	TRBV12-5	.	TRBJ2-2
CASRTLRPLEKLFF	TGTGCCAGCAGGACTCTTAGACCGCTTGAGAAACTGTTTTTT	.	TRBV28	.	TRBJ1-4
CASSKEDCPYNEQFF	TGTGCCAGCAGCAAAGAGGACTGTCCCTACAATGAGCAGTTCTTC	.	TRBV21-1	.	TRBJ2-1
CASNLLAGVSNEQFF	TGTGCCAGCAACCTACTAGCGGGAGTGTCGAATGAGCAGTTCTTC	TRBD2	TRBV27	.	TRBJ2-1
CASSSYSGAPYEQYF	TGTGCCAGCAGTTCCTATAGCGGGGCCCCGTACGAGCAGTACTTC	TRBD2	TRBV27	.	TRBJ2-7
CASSLGLADYEQYF	TGTGCCAGCAGCTTGGGACTAGCTGACTACGAGCAGTACTTC	TRBD2	TRBV5-6	.	TRBJ2-7
CAWIADSYHNEQFF	TGTGCCTGGATCGCCGATAGCTATCACAATGAGCAGTTCTTC	.	TRBV30	once	TRBJ2-1
CSSSSVQGANQPQHF	TGTTCCAGCAGCTCAGTACAGGGGGCAAATCAGCCCCAGCATTTT	TRBD1	TRBV7-9	.	TRBJ1-5
CASKGTGPNEQFF	TGCGCCAGCAAAGGGACAGGCCCCAATGAGCAGTTCTTC	TRBD1	TRBV5-1	.	TRBJ2-1
CATSRNRGAQFEQYF	TGTGCCACCAGCAGGAACAGGGGTGCCCAATTCGAGCAGTACTTC	TRBD1	TRBV15	.	TRBJ2-7
CASSLTGALLNTEAFF	TGTGCCAGCAGCTTGACAGGGGCCCTACTGAACACTGAAGCTTTCTTT	TRBD1	TRBV5-5	.	TRBJ1-1
CASSPGTGIGRDTEAFF	TGTGCCAGCAGCCCTGGGACAGGGATTGGGAGGGACACTGAAGCTTTCTTT	TRBD1	TRBV9	.	TRBJ1-1
CASSTGHKTDTQYF	TGCGCCAGCAGCACCGGACATAAGACAGATACGCAGTATTTT	.	TRBV5-1	.	TRBJ2-3
CASRWTGVNTGELFF	TGCGCCAGCAGGTGGACAGGGGTCAACACCGGGGAGCTGTTTTTT	TRBD1	TRBV5-1	once	TRBJ2-2
CASNQGQVNTEAFF	TGTGCCAGCAACCAGGGGCAGGTGAACACTGAAGCTTTCTTT	.	TRBV7-9	.	TRBJ1-1
CASSDVSGDTQYF	TGTGCCAGCAGCGACGTAAGCGGCGATACGCAGTATTTT	.	TRBV7-9	once	TRBJ2-3
CASRQTSGTNYEQYF	TGCGCCAGCAGACAGACTAGCGGGACGAATTACGAGCAGTACTTC	TRBD2	TRBV4-1	.	TRBJ2-7
CSVEDGTSYQFF	TGCAGCGTTGAAGATGGGACTAGCTATCAGTTCTTC	TRBD2	TRBV29-1	.	TRBJ2-1
CATSRDRQHTGNTIYF	TGTGCCACCAGCAGAGATCGACAGCATACTGGAAACACCATATATTTT	.	TRBV15	.	TRBJ1-3
CASSLDSQETQYF	TGCGCCAGCAGCTTGGACAGTCAAGAGACCCAGTACTTC	.	TRBV5-1	.	TRBJ2-5
CASRLQGRTNTGELFF	TGCGCCAGCAGGCTACAGGGGAGGACAAACACCGGGGAGCTGTTTTTT	.	TRBV5-1	.	TRBJ2-2
CASSGGDQPQHF	TGTGCCAGTAGTGGAGGGGACCAGCCCCAGCATTTT	.	TRBV19	.	TRBJ1-5
CASSYVGRNNEQFF	TGTGCCAGCAGTTACGTGGGGAGAAACAATGAGCAGTTCTTC	.	TRBV6-5	.	TRBJ2-1
CATRPERGQSSEKLFF	TGTGCCACCAGGCCAGAGAGGGGGCAAAGTTCGGAAAAACTGTTTTTT	TRBD1	TRBV7-8	.	TRBJ1-4
CASSVHLGNEQYF	TGTGCCAGCAGCGTACACCTCGGGAACGAGCAGTACTTC	.	TRBV9	.	TRBJ2-7
CASSTTDRVSNQPQHF	TGTGCCAGCAGTACAACCGACAGGGTCAGCAATCAGCCCCAGCATTTT	TRBD1	TRBV2	.	TRBJ1-5
CASSSPMGHGTEAFF	TGTGCCAGCAGTTCCCCAATGGGACACGGTACTGAAGCTTTCTTT	.	TRBV28	.	TRBJ1-1
CASSSGGRITDTQYF	TGCGCCAGCAGCTCCGGCGGGAGGATCACAGATACGCAGTATTTT	TRBD2	TRBV5-1	once	TRBJ2-3
CASSFPNRGEEQFF	TGTGCCAGCAGTTTTCCAAACAGGGGTGAGGAGCAGTTCTTC	TRBD1	TRBV27	.	TRBJ2-1
CASVSGRYQETQYF	TGTGCCAGCGTCAGCGGGAGGTACCAAGAGACCCAGTACTTC	TRBD2	TRBV2	.	TRBJ2-5
CASSQVERSSYEQYF	TGCGCCAGCAGCCAAGTTGAGCGGAGCTCCTACGAGCAGTACTTC	.	TRBV4-1	.	TRBJ2-7
CASSPVEVWVEQYF	TGCGCCAGCAGCCCGGTCGAGGTCTGGGTCGAGCAGTACTTC	.	TRBV5-1	.	TRBJ2-7
CASRGADGGTDTQYF	TGTGCCAGCAGGGGAGCGGACGGGGGAACAGATACGCAGTATTTT	.	TRBV6-1	.	TRBJ2-3
CASSLFWGGGRGRYGYTF	TGTGCCAGCAGTTTATTCTGGGGGGGTGGCAGGGGACGCTATGGCTACACCTTC	.	TRBV28	.	TRBJ1-2
CASSLRSGGNQPQHF	TGTGCCAGCAGTTTAAGGTCAGGGGGCAATCAGCCCCAGCATTTT	.	TRBV28	.	TRBJ1-5
CASSMGHREPQHF	TGTGCCAGTAGTATGGGACATCGTGAGCCCCAGCATTTT	.	TRBV19	.	TRBJ1-5
CASSPLLYNYGYTF	TGTGCCAGCAGCCCCCTCCTCTATAACTATGGCTACACCTTC	.	TRBV5-5	.	TRBJ1-2
CVASRFSGLAGGVYEQYF	TGTGTTGCTTCGAGGTTCTCAGGACTAGCGGGAGGAGTCTACGAGCAGTACTTC	TRBD2	TRBV19	.	TRBJ2-7
CASSLMAVAGGYEQYF	TGTGCCAGCAGCTTAATGGCGGTGGCGGGGGGCTACGAGCAGTACTTC	TRBD2	TRBV7-3	.	TRBJ2-7
CASSVDGYGGRTGELFF	TGTGCCAGCAGCGTAGATGGGTATGGCGGGCGCACCGGGGAGCTGTTTTTT	.	TRBV9	.	TRBJ2-2
CASSQEVRTEAFF	TGTGCCAGCAGCCAAGAGGTTCGGACTGAAGCTTTCTTT	.	TRBV4-2	.	TRBJ1-1
CASSLGLGLAGAVGNEQFF	TGTGCCAGCAGTTTAGGGTTGGGCTTAGCGGGAGCGGTGGGGAATGAGCAGTTCTTC	TRBD2	TRBV27	.	TRBJ2-1
CASSESGATYEQYF	TGCGCCAGCAGTGAGTCTGGGGCTACCTACGAGCAGTACTTC	.	TRBV10-1	.	TRBJ2-7
CASSYRHSSGNTIYF	TGTGCCAGCAGTTACAGACACAGCTCTGGAAACACCATATATTTT	.	TRBV6-5	.	TRBJ1-3
CASRGTANYGYTF	TGTGCCAGCCGGGGGACAGCTAACTATGGCTACACCTTC	TRBD1	TRBV6-5	once	TRBJ1-2
CASRNRDNSYEQYF	TGTGCCAGCAGAAACCGGGACAACTCCTACGAGCAGTACTTC	.	TRBV2	.	TRBJ2-7
CASSIFGLNTEAFF	TGTGCCAGTAGTATCTTTGGACTCAACACTGAAGCTTTCTTT	.	TRBV19	few	TRBJ1-1
CASSLGRGLGYEQFF	TGTGCCAGCAGCTTAGGGCGGGGGCTTGGGTATGAGCAGTTCTTC	.	TRBV11-2	once	TRBJ2-1
CSVALGQGDPYEQYF	TGCAGCGTTGCCCTTGGACAGGGGGATCCCTACGAGCAGTACTTC	TRBD1	TRBV29-1	.	TRBJ2-7
CASSQGRGTTEAFF	TGTGCCAGCAGCCAAGGAAGGGGTACGACTGAAGCTTTCTTT	.	TRBV14	.	TRBJ1-1
CASSLQGFGYGYTF	TGTGCCAGCAGTCTTCAGGGATTTGGCTATGGCTACACCTTC	.	TRBV2	.	TRBJ1-2
CATARGHSSTDTQYF	TGTGCCACGGCCCGGGGTCACTCTAGCACAGATACGCAGTATTTT	.	TRBV2	.	TRBJ2-3
CASSAPGLAVQETQYF	TGTGCCAGCAGCGCACCGGGACTAGCGGTCCAAGAGACCCAGTACTTC	TRBD2	TRBV5-4	.	TRBJ2-5
CASSSRTGASLTGELFF	TGCGCCAGCAGCTCTAGGACAGGCGCTTCACTCACCGGGGAGCTGTTTTTT	TRBD1	TRBV5-1	.	TRBJ2-2
CASSGSGWAYEQYF	TGTGCCAGTAGTGGTAGCGGATGGGCCTACGAGCAGTACTTC	.	TRBV19	.	TRBJ2-7
CASSYEINTEAFF	TGTGCCAGCAGTTACGAGATTAACACTGAAGCTTTCTTT	.	TRBV6-5	.	TRBJ1-1
CASSLTSGWNTEAFF	TGTGCCAGCAGTTTAACGTCAGGGTGGAACACTGAAGCTTTCTTT	.	TRBV28	once	TRBJ1-1
CASGLAETQYF	TGTGCCAGCGGACTAGCGGAGACCCAGTACTTC	TRBD2	TRBV2	.	TRBJ2-5
CASSLSRTGVRTEAFF	TGTGCCAGCAGTTTATCGAGGACAGGGGTGAGGACTGAAGCTTTCTTT	TRBD1	TRBV27	few	TRBJ1-1